These 5 T cell receptor beta chains share one sample of origin, sequenced in a study of graft-versus-host responses after intestinal transplantation. Only in-frame clones appear in the TCRdb table, and some are missing; sequencing was by immunoSEQ multiplex PCR. The table includes around 4,300 clones, approximately 30% detected once. Sequences were derived from alloreactive CD4+ T cells from a mixed lymphocyte reaction culture, sampled before transplantation. As for subset: CFSE-low proliferating T cells sorted from roughly 6-day pre-transplant mixed lymphocyte reaction (GvH or HvG direction). The source of these receptors is a human patient who was an organ donor for intestinal transplantation.

J is TRBJ1-1 and V is TRBV6-5; D call uncertain. The CDR3 has 15 amino acids. Germline V CDR1 and CDR2: MNHEY, SVGAGI. The V gene lost 0 bases and the J gene lost 1 base, with 9 bases spanning the gap. CDR3 nucleotides: TGTGCCAGCAGTTACTCGAGGAACAGGAACACTGAAGCTTTCTTT. Amino acid sequence: CASSYSRNRNTEAFF.

This clone showed up just a few times. The CDR3 DNA reads as TGTGCCAGCAGTTACTGGACAGGGGAAAATGAAAAACTGTTTTTT. Translating it yields CASSYWTGENEKLFF. V is TRBV6-5 and J is TRBJ1-4; 9 nucleotides align to TRBD1. The CDR3 spans 15 residues. Germline V CDR1 and CDR2: MNHEY, SVGAGI. V was pared by 1 base and J by 5 bases, with 2 bases of the junction left unmatched.

This clone is judged medium-sized. This chain connects TRBV30 to TRBJ1-3; D gene ambiguous. V lost 2 bases, J lost 3 bases, and 5 bases lay in between. This CDR3 comprises 12 residues. The V gene's germline CDR1 is GTSNPN and CDR2 SVGIG (reference sequence). The CDR3 loop reads CAWSMGGNTIYF. In DNA form, the CDR3 reads TGTGCCTGGAGTATGGGTGGAAACACCATATATTTT.

There are a few counts of this clone. The V call is TRBV6-5, the J call TRBJ1-1; D not certain. Germline V CDR1 and CDR2: MNHEY, SVGAGI. This CDR3 is 13 amino acids long. V shed 5 bases and J shed 4 bases, with 11 bases lying between them. The DNA for the CDR3 is TGTGCCAGCAGTGAAGTTAGGTCCACTGAAGCTTTCTTT. This translates into CASSEVRSTEAFF.

The genes are TRBV10-3 and TRBJ2-7; TRBD2 matches 11 bases. V dropped 0 bases and J dropped 6; count of bases not matched to a gene: 7. CDR3 length: 16 amino acids. Germline CDR1 and CDR2: ENHRY and SYGVKD. The DNA for the CDR3 is TGTGCCATCAGTGAGTCGATGTCTAGCGGGGGGTTCGAGCAGTACTTC. Its protein is CAISESMSSGGFEQYF.